The rows below give T cell receptor beta chains drawn from one sample of a study of cytomegalovirus exposure and HLA in healthy donors. Measured with immunoSEQ multiplex PCR; TCRdb has only the in-frame clones, and not every one. The data show hundreds of thousands of clones, about nine tenths seen once. The sample was PBMCs. The receptors originated from a woman younger than 30 in good health and CMV-seronegative. Both conserved end residues are part of each CDR3. D genes are given only for firm matches. Rows may omit the clone size; those that give it use once, few, many or a size class.

DNA: TGTGCCAGCAATCCATTGCCGACTACTAGCGGGAGAATCGAGCAGTACTTC
CDR3: CASNPLPTTSGRIEQYF
D: TRBD2
V: TRBV28
J: TRBJ2-7
size: once

DNA: TGTGCCAGCAGCTTGCCCGACCGAGGTGAGCAGTTCTTC
CDR3: CASSLPDRGEQFF
D: .
V: TRBV5-4
J: TRBJ2-1
size: .

DNA: TGTGCCAGCTCACTACGGACAGGGGGCGGCACAGATACGCAGTATTTT
CDR3: CASSLRTGGGTDTQYF
D: TRBD1
V: TRBV18
J: TRBJ2-3
size: .

DNA: TGTGCCAGCAGTTTAAGCGGGACAAGGCTCGAGCAGTACTTC
CDR3: CASSLSGTRLEQYF
D: .
V: TRBV27
J: TRBJ2-7
size: .

DNA: TGTGCCAGCAGCTTGGCCGGGCGGGAGATTCTCTACGAGCAGTACTTC
CDR3: CASSLAGREILYEQYF
D: TRBD2
V: TRBV5-4
J: TRBJ2-7
size: .

DNA: TGTGCCAGCAGTGCGATCGGGACTCTTGAAGGGAACTATGGCTACACCTTC
CDR3: CASSAIGTLEGNYGYTF
D: .
V: TRBV27
J: TRBJ1-2
size: .

DNA: TGTGCCAGCAGCCCTAGGACAGAGTCCTATGGCTACACCTTC
CDR3: CASSPRTESYGYTF
D: .
V: TRBV11-2
J: TRBJ1-2
size: .

DNA: TGCGCCAGCAGCTTGGGGCCGGAGCAGTTCTTC
CDR3: CASSLGPEQFF
D: .
V: TRBV5-1
J: TRBJ2-1
size: once

DNA: TGTGCCAGCAGACCGGGACAGGGTCTGTACGAGCAGTACTTC
CDR3: CASRPGQGLYEQYF
D: TRBD1
V: TRBV7-9
J: TRBJ2-7
size: .

DNA: TGTGCCAGCAGAGAGCACAGGGCCCTTCAAGCTTTCTTT
CDR3: CASREHRALQAFF
D: .
V: TRBV6-1
J: TRBJ1-1
size: once

DNA: TGTGCCAGCAGCTTGGGTAAACAGTACAATGAGCAGTTCTTC
CDR3: CASSLGKQYNEQFF
D: .
V: TRBV5-4
J: TRBJ2-1
size: .

DNA: TGTGCCAGCAGTTACTCGTACTCATCCTCGGGTCAGCCCCAGCATTTT
CDR3: CASSYSYSSSGQPQHF
D: .
V: TRBV6-5
J: TRBJ1-5
size: once

DNA: TGTGCCAGCACCCTTTTGGAGGGTAGCGGGAACAATGAGCAGTTCTTC
CDR3: CASTLLEGSGNNEQFF
D: TRBD2
V: TRBV4-2
J: TRBJ2-1
size: .

DNA: TGTGCCAGCAGCGTAGTAGCGGGGGGGCGGGAGACCCAGTACTTC
CDR3: CASSVVAGGRETQYF
D: TRBD2
V: TRBV9
J: TRBJ2-5
size: .

DNA: TGTGCCAGCAGCTTGGGGCCGTATAGCAACGAGCAGTACTTC
CDR3: CASSLGPYSNEQYF
D: .
V: TRBV5-8
J: TRBJ2-7
size: once

DNA: TGTGCCAGCAGTGAATATCGGCCTCTCCAGGGGGGAGACACTGAAGCTTTCTTT
CDR3: CASSEYRPLQGGDTEAFF
D: TRBD1
V: TRBV2
J: TRBJ1-1
size: .

DNA: TGCGCCAGCTCACGGGCTAGCGGGACCCAAGAGACCCAGTACTTC
CDR3: CASSRASGTQETQYF
D: TRBD2
V: TRBV5-1
J: TRBJ2-5
size: .

DNA: TGTGCCAGCGTGGTGAACAGGGGCTACGAGCAGTACTTC
CDR3: CASVVNRGYEQYF
D: TRBD1
V: TRBV2
J: TRBJ2-7
size: few

DNA: TGTGCCACCCAGGCGACTAGCGCTTCATACAATGAGCAGTTCTTC
CDR3: CATQATSASYNEQFF
D: TRBD2
V: TRBV6-5
J: TRBJ2-1
size: .

DNA: TGTGCCAGCAGGCAGGGTATAGAAGCTGAAGCTTTCTTT
CDR3: CASRQGIEAEAFF
D: .
V: TRBV28
J: TRBJ1-1
size: .

DNA: TGTGCCAGCAGCCAATTAGGAACCGGCGAGGGGCCCCAGCATTTT
CDR3: CASSQLGTGEGPQHF
D: .
V: TRBV4-2
J: TRBJ1-5
size: .

DNA: TGTGCCAGCAGCTCGTCCGGGGGGATGAATGAAAAACTGTTTTTT
CDR3: CASSSSGGMNEKLFF
D: .
V: TRBV5-6
J: TRBJ1-4
size: .

DNA: TGTGCCAGCTCACCGCGTGCCGGGACAAGAAGCTACGAGCAGTACTTC
CDR3: CASSPRAGTRSYEQYF
D: .
V: TRBV18
J: TRBJ2-7
size: .

DNA: TGTGCCAGCAGCACCAACCGGGACAGATACAATGAGCAGTTCTTC
CDR3: CASSTNRDRYNEQFF
D: TRBD1
V: TRBV27
J: TRBJ2-1
size: .

DNA: TGTGCCAGCAGTTTGGGACAGGAACAAGAGACCCAGTACTTC
CDR3: CASSLGQEQETQYF
D: TRBD1
V: TRBV28
J: TRBJ2-5
size: .

DNA: TGTGCCAGCAGTTTATCACACAGGACCGAGCAGTACTTC
CDR3: CASSLSHRTEQYF
D: .
V: TRBV27
J: TRBJ2-7
size: .

DNA: TGTGCCAGCAGTGACGGAGGGACCTCTGCCTACAATGAGCAGTTCTTC
CDR3: CASSDGGTSAYNEQFF
D: .
V: TRBV2
J: TRBJ2-1
size: .

DNA: TGTGCCAGCAGCTTACAAGGGGCTTACTACGAGCAGTACTTC
CDR3: CASSLQGAYYEQYF
D: .
V: TRBV7-6
J: TRBJ2-7
size: .

DNA: TGTGCCAGCAGCCAAACGGAGGTAGGAGGCTACAATGAGCAGTTCTTC
CDR3: CASSQTEVGGYNEQFF
D: .
V: TRBV7-3
J: TRBJ2-1
size: .

DNA: TGTGCCAGCAGTTTAAGGACTAGTTTCCACAATGAGCAGTTCTTC
CDR3: CASSLRTSFHNEQFF
D: TRBD2
V: TRBV27
J: TRBJ2-1
size: .

DNA: TGTGCCAGCAGTGATGAGGGGGCCTACGAGCAGTACTTC
CDR3: CASSDEGAYEQYF
D: .
V: TRBV6-1
J: TRBJ2-7
size: once

DNA: TGCAGCGTTGAGCATCCGGGACTCCGAAGTCTGGATACGCAGTATTTT
CDR3: CSVEHPGLRSLDTQYF
D: .
V: TRBV29-1
J: TRBJ2-3
size: .

DNA: TGCAGCGTTGAAGACCATATAGGGGGGCAGTACTTC
CDR3: CSVEDHIGGQYF
D: .
V: TRBV29-1
J: TRBJ2-7
size: .

DNA: TGCGCCAGCAGACAAGCACCGGGACAGCTACTAGCGGGAGGGCCGAATGAGCAGTTCTTC
CDR3: CASRQAPGQLLAGGPNEQFF
D: TRBD2
V: TRBV5-1
J: TRBJ2-1
size: .

DNA: TGCAGCGTTCGGACAGGGGCCTATAATTCACCCCTCCACTTT
CDR3: CSVRTGAYNSPLHF
D: TRBD1
V: TRBV29-1
J: TRBJ1-6
size: few

DNA: TGTGCCTGGAGTGTAAGCCGGGGACAGGGACAGAAAAAACTGTTTTTT
CDR3: CAWSVSRGQGQKKLFF
D: TRBD1
V: TRBV30
J: TRBJ1-4
size: .

DNA: TGTGCCAGCGGTCGAGGGGGCCAGAGGTACGAGCAGTACTTC
CDR3: CASGRGGQRYEQYF
D: TRBD1
V: TRBV27
J: TRBJ2-7
size: many

DNA: TGCGCCAGCAGCTTATCGACGACAGGCCTCCGATGGTTCTTC
CDR3: CASSLSTTGLRWFF
D: .
V: TRBV5-1
J: TRBJ2-1
size: .

DNA: TGTGCCAGCAGTCCCCGGACAGGGGGTGGCTACACCTTC
CDR3: CASSPRTGGGYTF
D: TRBD1
V: TRBV6-5
J: TRBJ1-2
size: .

DNA: TGCGCCAGCAGCCAAGCCCCTTGGGACAGAGTCTACGAGCAGTACTTC
CDR3: CASSQAPWDRVYEQYF
D: TRBD1
V: TRBV4-1
J: TRBJ2-7
size: .